These 32 T cell receptor beta chains originate from one sample sequenced in a study of T cells in Graves' hyperthyroidism and ophthalmopathy. The CDR3 regions of TCR beta were amplified from RNA transcripts. During a first-round RT-PCR of the TCR CDR3, the HTBI primer set was used. Using its own MiXCR run on the multiplex PCR reads, TCRdb lists one record per CDR3 protein. The sample holds some 550,000 distinct CDR3 sequences; about 16% are singletons and the top ten take around 3.5%. Sequencing was carried out using blood. The receptor source for this set is a woman between 35 and 50 years old with Graves' ophthalmopathy.

In its sample, this clonotype was seen a few times. The CDR3 does not close with the conserved phenylalanine or tryptophan, likely indicating a read error. V usage is TRBV12-5 and J usage is TRBJ2-3; D call uncertain. Germline V gene lookup returns CDR1 LGHNT and CDR2 FRNRAP. V was pared by 5 bases and J by 4 bases, with 10 bases between. CDR3 length: 13 amino acids. The CDR3 coding sequence is TGTGCTAGTGGTCCCGTCGGATCAGATACGCAGTATGTT. It codes for CASGPVGSDTQYV.

This chain joins TRBV5-1 and TRBJ1-4; D gene uncertain. The CDR3 has 15 residues. With 0 bases removed from V and 3 bases from J, the gap between germline ends came to 9 bases. Germline lookup yields CDR1 SGHRS and CDR2 YFSETQ. CDR3 region: CASSLVEGPNEKLFF. The CDR3 region has the DNA TGCGCCAGCAGCTTGGTAGAGGGTCCTAATGAAAAACTGTTTTTT.

This chain connects TRBV7-9 to TRBJ2-3; D may be TRBD2 (5 bases). Germline V CDR1 and CDR2: SEHNR, FQNEAQ (reference sequence). V shed 5 bases and J shed 0 bases, with 9 bases lying between them. The CDR3 has 14 residues. Here the CDR3 DNA reads TGTGCCAGCAGCCGACTACCAAGCACAGATACGCAGTATTTT. Protein sequence: CASSRLPSTDTQYF.

In its sample, this clonotype was seen many times. The chain combines TRBV28 with TRBJ2-7; 8 nucleotides align to TRBD2. CDR3 length equals 15 residues. V was clipped by 2 bases and J by 9 bases; unmatched bases: 12. CDR1 and CDR2 (germline): MDHEN, SYDVKM. The CDR3 DNA is TGTGCCAGCAGTTTAGGTGTAGCGGGACCCTTAGGGCAGTACTTC. Residues: CASSLGVAGPLGQYF.

Regarding this clonotype: A much larger clone lies one base from this, so it may be a read error. The chain combines TRBV6-1 with TRBJ1-1; no definite D call. The CDR3 contains 14 residues. Germline assignment: CDR1 MNHNS and CDR2 SASEGT. CDR3 in amino acids: CAGSERRKNTEAFF. The CDR3 DNA sequence: TGTGCCGGCAGTGAACGCCGGAAGAACACTGAAGCTTTCTTT.

J is TRBJ2-2 and V is TRBV7-9; 7 bases agree with TRBD2. Looked up from germline, CDR1 is SEHNR and CDR2 is FQNEAQ (reference sequence). CDR3 length equals 16 residues. V lost 6 bases, J lost 1 base, and 8 bases stayed unmatched. This CDR3 is CASRSGGGENTGELFF. The CDR3, as DNA: TGTGCCAGCAGATCCGGTGGGGGGGAGAACACCGGGGAGCTGTTTTTT.

A note on this clonotype: At one of its ends the junction is not consistent with the germline gene, which may arise from a read error. The rearrangement uses TRBV7-7 and TRBJ2-5; 7 bases are shared with TRBD2. This CDR3 region has 15 residues. CDR1 is SSHAT and CDR2 is FNYEAQ in the germline V gene (reference sequence). The chain's CDR3 is CASSLAGRGLETQYF. In DNA, the CDR3 is TGTGCTAGCAGCTTAGCGGGCCGGGGCTTAGAGACCCAGTACTTC.

J is TRBJ1-1 and V is TRBV5-5; D is perhaps TRBD1 (6 bases). Germline-derived CDR1 and CDR2 are SGHKS and YYEKEE (reference sequence). The CDR3 consists of 16 residues. V lost 0 bases, J lost 1 base, and 13 bases lay in between. In DNA, the CDR3 is TGTGCCAGCAGCTTGGTGTTTGACAGGACGAACACTGAAGCTTTCTTT. Its translation: CASSLVFDRTNTEAFF. The full variable domain, its missing parts supplied by reference TRBV5-5 and TRBJ1-1, is DAGVTQSPTHLIKTRGQQVTLRCSPISGHKSVSWYQQVLGQGPQFIFQYYEKEERGRGNFPDRFSARQFPNYSSELNVNALLLGDSALYLCASSLVFDRTNTEAFFGQGTRLTVV.

The chain couples TRBV20-1 to TRBJ2-5; tentatively, D is TRBD2 (6 bases). CDR3 length: 14 residues. Germline lookup yields CDR1 DFQATT and CDR2 SNEGSKA (reference sequence). V shed 3 bases and J shed 4 bases, with 15 bases lying between them. The CDR3 sequence is CSASDPRGGETQYF. The CDR3 bases are TGCAGTGCTAGTGATCCCCGGGGAGGAGAGACCCAGTACTTC.

This clonotype appeared a few times. The chain combines TRBV18 with TRBJ2-3; 7 bases map to TRBD2. V was clipped by 3 bases and J by 0 bases; unmatched bases: 6. Germline-derived CDR1 and CDR2 are KGHSH and LQKENI. This CDR3 has 16 amino acids. This CDR3 is CASSPQGGFSTDTQYF. CDR3 bases: TGTGCCAGCTCACCCCAGGGAGGGTTTAGCACAGATACGCAGTATTTT. The variable domain in full, completed from reference TRBV18 and TRBJ2-3, reads NAGVMQNPRHLVRRRGQEARLRCSPMKGHSHVYWYRQLPEEGLKFMVYLQKENIIDESGMPKERFSAEFPKEGPSILRIQQVVRGDSAAYFCASSPQGGFSTDTQYFGPGTRLTVL.

Of note for this clonotype: This may be a read error: a much more frequent sequence differs by one nucleotide. The rearrangement links TRBV20-1 to TRBJ2-5; D unclear. Germline V gene lookup returns CDR1 DFQATT and CDR2 SNEGSKA (reference sequence). This CDR3 is 11 amino acids long. In DNA form, the CDR3 reads TGCGGTGCTACCCCCCTAGAGACCCAGTACTTC. Its protein is CGATPLETQYF.

This clonotype was found many times. The chain joins TRBV2 to TRBJ2-7; D might be TRBD1 (5 bases). V dropped 5 bases and J dropped 5 bases, with 10 bases sitting between them. Germline CDR1 and CDR2: SNHLY and FYNNEI. The CDR3 runs to 12 residues. In DNA form, the CDR3 reads TGTGCCAGCAGTCCAGGGAAAGACGAGCAGTACTTC. Translating gives CASSPGKDEQYF.

The chain carries TRBV5-1 and TRBJ2-2; TRBD2 is a possible D gene (6 bases). There are 18 residues in the CDR3. The V end lost 0 bases, the J end lost 0 bases, and 15 bases lay between the germline ends. Germline V gives CDR1 SGHRS, CDR2 YFSETQ. Written as DNA, the CDR3 is TGCGCCAGCAGCTTGGCCGGCGGGGCCCCCCCGAACACCGGGGAGCTGTTTTTT. It yields the protein CASSLAGGAPPNTGELFF.

There are many counts of this clonotype. The chain carries TRBV12-3 or TRBV12-4 and TRBJ1-2; 8 bases agree with TRBD1. Unmatched junction bases numbered 11, after V lost 4 bases and J lost 1 base. The CDR3 has 17 residues. The CDR3 spells CASSSLDRATFNYGYTF. Here the CDR3 DNA reads TGTGCCAGCAGTTCCTTGGACAGGGCAACATTTAACTATGGCTACACCTTC.

Comments on this clonotype: Just one base apart from a much larger clone, this may be a read error. The V gene is TRBV18, the J gene TRBJ2-7; D ambiguous. The CDR3 loop spans 11 amino acids. Deletions cut 8 bases from V and 7 bases from J, with 12 bases between. Germline CDR1 reads KGHSH; CDR2 reads LQKENI. The CDR3 reads CASPHDREQYF. Written as DNA, the CDR3 is TGTGCCAGCCCACACGACCGGGAGCAGTACTTC. The full variable domain, with the rest looked up from reference TRBV18 and TRBJ2-7, is NAGVMQNPRHLVRRRGQEARLRCSPMKGHSHVYWYRQLPEEGLKFMVYLQKENIIDESGMPKERFSAEFPKEGPSILRIQQVVRGDSAAYFCASPHDREQYFGPGTRLTVT.

This clonotype was seen repeatedly, ten times or more. This chain links TRBV28 with TRBJ2-3; TRBD2 matches at 10 bases. Germline V gene data show CDR1 as MDHEN and CDR2 as SYDVKM. This CDR3 spans 16 amino acids. Germline trimming cut 3 bases from V and 5 bases from J; bases unmatched to any gene: 8. DNA for the CDR3: TGTGCCAGCAGTTTGGTCAGCGGGAGGGCCAGAGATACGCAGTATTTT. Translated, it gives CASSLVSGRARDTQYF.

In DNA form, the CDR3 reads TGCAGCGTCCTAGGGACAGGGGGAATCGCAGACAATGAAAAACTGTTTTTT. It encodes CSVLGTGGIADNEKLFF. The chain couples TRBV29-1 to TRBJ1-4, with TRBD1 matching over 11 bases. CDR1 is SQVTM, CDR2 ANQGSEA, per germline. With V trimmed by 6 bases and J by 5 bases, 14 bases remained unmatched. CDR3 size: 17 residues.

This clonotype appeared a few times. The gene calls are TRBV7-3 and TRBJ2-1; 11 nucleotides align to TRBD1. With V trimmed by 2 bases and J by 4 bases, 4 bases remained unmatched. This CDR3 is 16 amino acids long. Germline V gives CDR1 SGHTA, CDR2 FQGTGA. CDR3 amino acids: CASSLLGTGGYNEQFF. DNA for the CDR3: TGTGCCAGCAGCTTATTGGGGACAGGGGGTTACAATGAGCAGTTCTTC.

This clonotype was observed at least ten times. The chain links TRBV30 to TRBJ1-1; D possibly corresponds to TRBD1 (5 bases). In germline, CDR1 is GTSNPN, CDR2 SVGIG (reference sequence). There are 13 residues in the CDR3. Trimming removed 3 bases from V and 4 bases from J, with 12 bases in between. The CDR3 nucleotides are TGTGCCTGGAGGGTCCCGACAGCCACTGAAGCTTTCTTT. Residues: CAWRVPTATEAFF.

V usage is TRBV20-1 and J usage is TRBJ2-1; 12 bases are shared with TRBD1. This CDR3 is 14 amino acids long. Per germline, CDR1 DFQATT and CDR2 SNEGSKA (reference sequence). Trimming at V came to 6 bases and at J to 6 bases, leaving 6 bases not matched to a gene. In DNA, the CDR3 is TGCAGTGCCCGGGACAGGGGGCGTTTCAATGAGCAGTTCTTC. Protein: CSARDRGRFNEQFF.

In its sample, this clonotype was seen many times. The chain has TRBV2 and TRBJ2-7; 10 bases align to TRBD1. The V and J ends lost 0 bases and 3 bases, in that order; junction bases with no gene match: 2. CDR1 is SNHLY, CDR2 FYNNEI, per germline. The CDR3 has 15 residues. The CDR3 loop reads CASSEATGGHYEQYF. The CDR3 DNA sequence: TGTGCCAGCAGTGAAGCGACAGGGGGCCACTACGAGCAGTACTTC.

The CDR3: CAISESTSTDTQYF. The CDR3 DNA reads as TGTGCCATCAGTGAGTCGACGAGCACAGATACGCAGTATTTT. The chain has TRBV10-3 and TRBJ2-3; D is ambiguous. The CDR3 runs to 14 residues. V shed 0 bases and J shed 0 bases, with 4 bases lying between them. The germline V gene has CDR1 ENHRY and CDR2 SYGVKD.

CDR3: CASSLMGLAGYNEQFF. The CDR3 nucleotides read TGTGCCAGCAGCTTAATGGGACTAGCGGGGTACAATGAGCAGTTCTTC. The rearrangement uses TRBV7-9 and TRBJ2-1, with 13 bases that match TRBD2. CDR1 SEHNR and CDR2 FQNEAQ come from the germline V gene (reference sequence). This CDR3 comprises 16 residues. V was clipped by 2 bases and J by 4 bases; unmatched bases: 2.

V and J are TRBV6-2 or TRBV6-3 and TRBJ2-1; no reliable D call. Germline assignment: CDR1 MNHEY and CDR2 SVGEGT. This CDR3 has 14 residues. V was clipped by 0 bases and J by 4 bases, with 7 bases between them. The CDR3 DNA sequence: TGTGCCAGCAGTTACTCGACTGGATACAATGAGCAGTTCTTC. Translation: CASSYSTGYNEQFF.

A note on this clonotype: With a much larger clone just one base away, this may be a read error. The V call is TRBV7-2, the J call TRBJ2-3, with 12 positions matching TRBD2. The germline gives CDR1 SGHTA, CDR2 FQGNSA. This CDR3 region has 18 residues. J gave up 4 bases and V 1 base, and 9 bases lay outside the gene matches. CDR3 DNA sequence: TGTGCCAGCAGCTTAGAGTACCGTCTAGCGGGAGGGCCAGATACGCAGTATTTT. Translating it yields CASSLEYRLAGGPDTQYF. The whole variable domain, filled in from reference TRBV7-2 and TRBJ2-3, reads GAGVSQSPSNKVTEKGKDVELRCDPISGHTALYWYRQSLGQGLEFLIYFQGNSAPDKSGLPSDRFSAERTGGSVSTLTIQRTQQEDSAVYLCASSLEYRLAGGPDTQYFGPGTRLTVL.

This clonotype appeared once. The chain combines TRBV6-1 with TRBJ2-2; maybe TRBD2 (6 bases). In germline, CDR1 is MNHNS, CDR2 SASEGT. Trimming took 6 bases from V and 0 from J, leaving 11 bases between them. This CDR3 has 15 residues. The CDR3 region has the DNA TGTGCCAGCAGGGTTGTAGCGGCGAACACCGGGGAGCTGTTTTTT. Protein: CASRVVAANTGELFF.

This clonotype appeared a single time. The chain combines TRBV20-1 with TRBJ2-3; D gene uncertain. The germline V and J ends were trimmed by 7 bases and 2 bases, with 10 bases remaining between them. CDR3 length equals 12 residues. Germline V lookup: CDR1 DFQATT, CDR2 SNEGSKA (reference sequence). Here the CDR3 reads CSVPADTDTQYF. The CDR3 DNA sequence: TGCAGTGTCCCCGCGGACACAGATACGCAGTATTTT.

This clonotype was found a few times. The chain is built from TRBV10-3 and TRBJ2-1; 9 positions agree with TRBD1. Trimming removed 6 bases from V and 2 bases from J; junction bases left unmatched: 5. The germline V gene has CDR1 ENHRY and CDR2 SYGVKD. CDR3 size: 15 residues. CDR3: CAIRPGQGTYNEQFF. CDR3 DNA sequence: TGTGCCATCAGGCCGGGACAGGGTACCTACAATGAGCAGTTCTTC.

This clonotype was counted many times. CDR3 loop: CASSSFATNPQETQYF. The CDR3 nucleotides are TGTGCCAGCAGTTCCTTCGCAACTAACCCACAAGAGACCCAGTACTTC. The chain carries TRBV28 and TRBJ2-5; D unclear. The germline gives CDR1 MDHEN, CDR2 SYDVKM. With 4 bases removed from V and 2 bases from J, the gap between germline ends came to 17 bases. The CDR3 sequence is 16 residues long.

The chain uses TRBV28 and TRBJ2-7; tentatively, D is TRBD1 (6 bases). The ends were cut back, 6 bases at V and 5 bases at J, with 11 bases in the middle. The CDR3 has 12 amino acids. CDR1 and CDR2 from the germline V gene are MDHEN and SYDVKM. The CDR3 is CASRGTSDEQYF. CDR3 nucleotide sequence: TGTGCCAGCAGAGGGACAAGTGACGAGCAGTACTTC.

About this clonotype: Just one base apart from a much larger clone, this may be a read error. V is TRBV11-2 and J is TRBJ2-6; possibly TRBD1 for D (5 bases). The CDR3 is made up of 13 amino acids. The germline V gene encodes CDR1 SGHAT and CDR2 FQNNGV. CDR3: CASSFSGANILTF. The CDR3 DNA sequence: TGTGCCAGCAGCTTTTCTGGGGCCAACATCCTGACTTTC.

The chain joins TRBV7-9 to TRBJ1-3; no firm D call. Trimming took off 10 bases at V and 8 bases at J, with 12 bases between the two ends. CDR3 length: 11 residues. Germline V gene data show CDR1 as SEHNR and CDR2 as FQNEAQ (reference sequence). The CDR3 nucleotides read TGTGCCACCCCTGTGGTAGACACCATATATTTT. It is translated as CATPVVDTIYF.